One T cell receptor (beta chain) is described in this entry. The data were obtained in a study of blood T cell repertoires in COVID-19. Study-level background: Samples taken during acute and convalescent COVID-19 were collected in the United States, Italy and Spain. From T cells, B-cell-depleted T cells, or PBMCs came the material, which was cDNA or gDNA.

Study processing details: Counts of nucleated cells, estimated from reference gene primer amplification, were obtained. Produced via immunoSEQ multiplex PCR; TCRdb's table is partial and in-frame only. The V and J calls and clone size come from that table; D and trimming were worked out from the DNA. The table lists under 300,000 clones, 75% to 85% of them singletons. Sequenced input: peripheral blood. This receptor was obtained from a woman aged 55 to 70 with active or convalescent COVID-19.

The CDR3 loop reads CASSLATVDGYTF. The CDR3 DNA sequence: TGTGCCAGCAGCTTAGCGACAGTGGATGGCTACACCTTC. The V gene is TRBV7-2, the J gene TRBJ1-2, with D possibly being TRBD1 (5 bases). Trimming left V 0 bases short and J 6 bases short, with 8 bases between. The CDR3 extends over 13 amino acids. Germline V gene data show CDR1 as SGHTA and CDR2 as FQGNSA.